This TCR beta chain stems from a study of tumor-infiltrating lymphocytes in primary liver carcinoma. Co-extraction of both nucleic acids (RNA and DNA) used about 17-33 mg of unsorted bulk tissue. Those patients suffered from chronic HBV infection and were treatment-naive. Whichever tumor sample was examined, it had over 80% viable tumor cells. The input was 450 to 500 ng total RNA; TCR beta cDNA was made from it with a constant-region primer. Three nested multiplex PCR rounds, a slightly modified ARM-PCR, produced the libraries for TCR beta. The opening two PCR rounds, 10 cycles each, paired TRBV1-TRBV30 forward primers with a C-beta reverse primer. TCRdb called the multiplex PCR reads again in MiXCR, with one record for every CDR3 protein. The sample has some 110,000 distinct CDR3 sequences; about four fifths are singletons. The trim removed 2 bases at V and 4 bases at J, leaving 11 bases unmatched. CDR1 and CDR2 from the germline V gene are SQVTM and ANQGSEA. The CDR3 length is 16 residues.

Notes on this clonotype: Its antigen is currently unknown.

Overall study findings and caveats: A significantly higher top-250-clone fraction was found in tumors than in blood (p = 0.039).

The receptor was derived from a man aged 35-49 years with primary liver carcinoma and hepatitis B virus infection. The gene calls are TRBV29-1 and TRBJ1-2, with 9 bases that match TRBD1. The sample was liver tumor tissue from sampling region 3. Subset described: tumor region T3, left-lateral pole. Here the CDR3 reads CSVEKNQGDRVYGYTF. In nucleotides, the CDR3 is TGCAGCGTTGAAAAAAATCAGGGGGACAGGGTCTATGGCTACACCTTC.